These 11 T cell receptor beta chains came from one sample sequenced in a study of shared clonotypes between healthy human individuals (dated by TCRdb to 2020 to 2022). Library method: the immunoSEQ multiplex PCR assay. TCRdb retrieved this table from immuneACCESS and kept in-frame rearrangements only. Not all clones are present; in checked studies, unresolved V genes account for under half, and no reason is known for the remainder. This sample holds around 240,000 clones; 50% to 80% were observed only once. The ten largest make up 11% of the sample. The specimen sequenced was memory CD4+ T cells sorted from blood. The label giving this sample's cell subset or site can be read as: CD45RA-negative fraction. These receptors all come from a man aged 25 to 40 in good health.

The chain combines TRBV25-1 with TRBJ2-7; D possibly uses TRBD1 or TRBD2 (6 bases each). Looked up from germline, CDR1 is MGHDK and CDR2 is SYGVNS. The CDR3 loop spans 12 amino acids. V was pared by 7 bases and J by 9 bases, with 16 bases between. CDR3 bases: TGTGCCAGCACCACCGGGGGCGGGGTGCAGTACTTC. Translated: CASTTGGGVQYF.

The chain couples TRBV7-3 to TRBJ2-5; D is unresolved. Germline CDR1 is SGHTA and CDR2 is FQGTGA. The V gene lost 0 bases and the J gene lost 1 base, with 6 bases spanning the gap. The CDR3 has 14 residues. The CDR3 loop is CASSLTGPQETQYF. CDR3 nucleotide sequence: TGTGCCAGCAGCTTAACTGGCCCCCAAGAGACCCAGTACTTC.

This rearrangement joins TRBV9 to TRBJ1-2, with D tentatively TRBD1 (5 bases). This CDR3 spans 14 amino acids. The V end was cut by 0 bases, the J end by 8 bases, with 14 bases between. Looked up from germline, CDR1 is SGDLS and CDR2 is YYNGEE. The CDR3 nucleotides are TGTGCCAGCAGCGTAGCGGGGACTCCGGCGGGCTACACCTTC. Translation: CASSVAGTPAGYTF. The full variable domain, with the rest looked up from reference TRBV9 and TRBJ1-2, is DSGVTQTPKHLITATGQRVTLRCSPRSGDLSVYWYQQSLDQGLQFLIQYYNGEERAKGNILERFSAQQFPDLHSELNLSSLELGDSALYFCASSVAGTPAGYTFGSGTRLTVV.

J is TRBJ1-1 and V is TRBV7-2, with TRBD1 identical over 7 bases. CDR1 and CDR2 (germline): SGHTA, FQGNSA. Trimming removed 2 bases from V and 7 bases from J; junction bases left unmatched: 13. This CDR3 spans 16 amino acids. The CDR3 nucleotides are TGTGCCAGCAGCTTATACCGGACAGGCCCAACTAATGAAGCTTTCTTT. Protein sequence: CASSLYRTGPTNEAFF.

This clone was seen more than once but under ten times. This rearrangement joins TRBV6-5 to TRBJ2-7, with no clear D. Germline V gene sequence: CDR1 MNHEY, CDR2 SVGAGI. Trimming stripped 5 bases from V and 3 bases from J, with 14 bases between. This CDR3 has 14 residues. The CDR3 reads CASSTTTKDYEQYF. The DNA for the CDR3 is TGTGCCAGCAGTACCACTACGAAGGACTACGAGCAGTACTTC.

The sample holds many counts of this clone. The V gene is TRBV5-1, the J gene TRBJ2-1, with unresolved D. The length of the CDR3 is 13 residues. Per the germline V gene, CDR1 is SGHRS and CDR2 is YFSETQ. Trimming removed 3 bases from V and 0 bases from J, with 4 bases in between. The CDR3: CASSYSSYNEQFF. In DNA form, the CDR3 reads TGCGCCAGCAGCTACAGCTCCTACAATGAGCAGTTCTTC.

This rearrangement joins TRBV2 to TRBJ2-3; no firm D call. The germline V and J ends were trimmed by 8 bases and 3 bases, with 12 bases remaining between them. The CDR3 is 13 amino acids. Germline CDR1 reads SNHLY; CDR2 reads FYNNEI. The CDR3 DNA reads TGTGCCAGCGGAGAATTTAGGACAGATACGCAGTATTTT. Translating gives CASGEFRTDTQYF.

The V and J genes are TRBV6-1 and TRBJ2-3; 9 bases match TRBD1. With 6 bases clipped from V and 2 bases from J, the junction kept 6 bases outside the gene matches. Germline V gene data show CDR1 as MNHNS and CDR2 as SASEGT. The CDR3 loop spans 15 amino acids. The CDR3 bases are TGTGCCAGCAGAAGCGGGACAGGGTTCACAGATACGCAGTATTTT. This encodes CASRSGTGFTDTQYF.

V is TRBV18 and J is TRBJ2-5; 10 bases map to TRBD2. V lost 3 bases, J lost 4 bases, and 8 bases stayed unmatched. The CDR3 runs to 16 residues. Germline V gene lookup returns CDR1 KGHSH and CDR2 LQKENI. The CDR3 nucleotides are TGTGCCAGCTCACCTGGCCTAGCGGGAGATCGAGAGACCCAGTACTTC. This sequence encodes CASSPGLAGDRETQYF.

The rearrangement links TRBV7-3 to TRBJ2-1, with a tentative D call TRBD1 (5 bases). This CDR3 comprises 15 residues. V lost 4 bases, J lost 0 bases, and 10 bases lay in between. Germline CDR1 is SGHTA and CDR2 is FQGTGA. The CDR3 region has the DNA TGTGCCAGCAGCTCAGACAGTAGCTCCTACAATGAGCAGTTCTTC. This codes for CASSSDSSSYNEQFF.

This clone appeared many times. The V gene is TRBV18, the J gene TRBJ1-1; D unclear. Trimming took off 4 bases at V and 1 base at J, with 7 bases between the two ends. The germline V gene encodes CDR1 KGHSH and CDR2 LQKENI. The CDR3 extends over 13 amino acids. CDR3 amino acids: CASSRRGNTEAFF. CDR3 DNA: TGTGCCAGCTCACGACGTGGGAACACTGAAGCTTTCTTT.